The present entry profiles one T cell receptor (beta chain) with its context. The data derive from a study of patients and donors after allogeneic stem cell transplantation. TCRdb passed the RT-PCR reads through MiXCR, listing each CDR3 protein once. Here the sample spans 800,000 to 1,000,000 distinct CDR3 sequences, approximately 18% being singletons. Between the trimmed V and J ends, which lost 0 bases and 5 bases, there was a span of 9 bases. The CDR3 is 14 amino acids. Germline V gene lookup returns CDR1 SGHRS and CDR2 YFSETQ. Sequenced sample: blood, either unsorted or a sorted T cell fraction (not recorded which). The V call is TRBV5-1, the J call TRBJ2-4, with a possible D match to TRBD1 (6 bases). This TCR came from a human donor who was either an allogeneic HSCT recipient or a stem cell or donor lymphocyte infusion donor (not recorded which). It is not recorded whose cells these are; they may come from a transplant donor. The CDR3, as DNA: TGCGCCAGCAGCTTGGGGGGGCTCCAAAACATTCAGTACTTC. This codes for CASSLGGLQNIQYF.